This record concerns one T cell receptor (beta chain) sequence. The data were obtained in a study of T cells of healthy individuals. In TCRdb, the 5' RACE reads were re-called with MiXCR into one record per CDR3 protein. The sample shows approximately 52,000 distinct CDR3 sequences, roughly 14% of them seen only once. With V trimmed by 5 bases and J by 3 bases, 6 bases remained unmatched. This CDR3 is 15 amino acids long. Germline loops: CDR1 DFQATT, CDR2 SNEGSKA (reference sequence). The TCR originated in a human donor in good health. This rearrangement joins TRBV20-1 to TRBJ2-1; 11 nucleotides line up with TRBD2. The CDR3 DNA reads TGCAGTGCTCCCTCACTAGCGGGAGTCTACAATGAGCAGTTCTTC. Protein: CSAPSLAGVYNEQFF.